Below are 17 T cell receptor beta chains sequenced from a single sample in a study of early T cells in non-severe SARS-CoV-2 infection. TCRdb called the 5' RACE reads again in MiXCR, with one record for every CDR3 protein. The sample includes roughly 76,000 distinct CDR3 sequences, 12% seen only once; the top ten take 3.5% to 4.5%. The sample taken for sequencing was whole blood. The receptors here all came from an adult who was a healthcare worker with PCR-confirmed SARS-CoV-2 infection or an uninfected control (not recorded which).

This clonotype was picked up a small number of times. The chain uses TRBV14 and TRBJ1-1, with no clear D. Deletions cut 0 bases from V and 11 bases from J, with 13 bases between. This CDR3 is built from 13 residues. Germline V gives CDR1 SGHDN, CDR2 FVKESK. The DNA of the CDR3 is TGTGCCAGCAGCCAAGAGAAAATCCGGGCGGCTTTCTTT. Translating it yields CASSQEKIRAAFF.

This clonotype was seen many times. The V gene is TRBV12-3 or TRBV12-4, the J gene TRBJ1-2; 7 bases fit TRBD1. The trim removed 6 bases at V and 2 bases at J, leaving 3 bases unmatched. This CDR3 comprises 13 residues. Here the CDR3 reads CASRGDSNYGYTF. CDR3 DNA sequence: TGTGCCAGCAGGGGGGACAGCAACTATGGCTACACCTTC.

CDR3 sequence: CASTWEVNRRGYTF. The CDR3 bases are TGTGCCAGCACTTGGGAAGTGAATCGTCGTGGCTACACCTTC. The rearrangement joins TRBV28 to TRBJ1-2; D ambiguous. Germline V CDR1 and CDR2: MDHEN, SYDVKM. V lost 7 bases, J lost 7 bases, and 19 bases lay in between. This CDR3 is built from 14 residues.

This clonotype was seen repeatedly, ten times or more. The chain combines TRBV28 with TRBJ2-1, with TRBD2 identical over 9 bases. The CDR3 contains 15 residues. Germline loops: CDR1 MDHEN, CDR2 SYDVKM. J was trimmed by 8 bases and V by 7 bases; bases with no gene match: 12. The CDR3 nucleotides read TGTGCCAGCATCCCTTCTAGCGGGGATAGGGATGAGCAGTTCTTC. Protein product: CASIPSSGDRDEQFF.

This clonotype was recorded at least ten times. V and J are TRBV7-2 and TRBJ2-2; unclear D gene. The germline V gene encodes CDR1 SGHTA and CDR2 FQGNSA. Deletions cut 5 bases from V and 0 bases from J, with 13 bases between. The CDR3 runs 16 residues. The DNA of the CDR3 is TGTGCCAGCAGCCGTACCCACCTAGCGAACACCGGGGAGCTGTTTTTT. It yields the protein CASSRTHLANTGELFF.

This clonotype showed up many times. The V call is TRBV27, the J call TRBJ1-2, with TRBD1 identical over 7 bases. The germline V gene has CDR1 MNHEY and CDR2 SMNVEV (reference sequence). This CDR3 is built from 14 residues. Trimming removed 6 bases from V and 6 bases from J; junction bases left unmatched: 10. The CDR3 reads CASRGRGSPHGYTF. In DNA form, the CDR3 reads TGTGCCAGCAGGGGCAGGGGGTCCCCACATGGCTACACCTTC.

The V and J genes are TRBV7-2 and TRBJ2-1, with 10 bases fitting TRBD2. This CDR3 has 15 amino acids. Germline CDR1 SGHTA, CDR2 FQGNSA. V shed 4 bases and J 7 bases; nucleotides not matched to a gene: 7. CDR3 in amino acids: CASSSNSGRVNEQFF. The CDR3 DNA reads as TGTGCCAGCAGCTCTAACAGCGGGAGGGTAAATGAGCAGTTCTTC.

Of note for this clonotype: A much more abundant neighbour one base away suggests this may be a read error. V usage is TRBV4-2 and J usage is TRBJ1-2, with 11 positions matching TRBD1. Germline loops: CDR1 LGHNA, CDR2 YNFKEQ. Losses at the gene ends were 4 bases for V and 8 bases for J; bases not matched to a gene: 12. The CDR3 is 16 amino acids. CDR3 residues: CASSRDHRDRGSGYTF. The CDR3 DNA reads TGTGCCAGCAGCCGAGACCACCGGGACAGGGGGAGCGGCTACACCTTC.

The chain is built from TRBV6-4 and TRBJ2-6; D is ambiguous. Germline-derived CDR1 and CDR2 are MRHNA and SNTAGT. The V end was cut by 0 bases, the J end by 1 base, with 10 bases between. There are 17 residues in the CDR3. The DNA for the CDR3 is TGTGCCAGCAGTGACTCAGCGAGAGGATCTGGGGCCAACGTCCTGACTTTC. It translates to CASSDSARGSGANVLTF.

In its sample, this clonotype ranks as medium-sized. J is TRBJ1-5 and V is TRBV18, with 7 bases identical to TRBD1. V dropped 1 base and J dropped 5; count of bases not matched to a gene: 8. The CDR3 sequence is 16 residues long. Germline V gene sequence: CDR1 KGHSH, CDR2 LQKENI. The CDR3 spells CASSPQGARYDQPQHF. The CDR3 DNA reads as TGTGCCAGCTCACCACAGGGGGCAAGGTACGATCAGCCCCAGCATTTT.

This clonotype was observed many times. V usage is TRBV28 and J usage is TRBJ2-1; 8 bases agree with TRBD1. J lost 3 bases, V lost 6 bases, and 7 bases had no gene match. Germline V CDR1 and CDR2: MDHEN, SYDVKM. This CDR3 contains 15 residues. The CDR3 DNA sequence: TGTGCCAGCAGCCTTGGACAGGGAGTCTACAATGAGCAGTTCTTC. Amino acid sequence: CASSLGQGVYNEQFF.

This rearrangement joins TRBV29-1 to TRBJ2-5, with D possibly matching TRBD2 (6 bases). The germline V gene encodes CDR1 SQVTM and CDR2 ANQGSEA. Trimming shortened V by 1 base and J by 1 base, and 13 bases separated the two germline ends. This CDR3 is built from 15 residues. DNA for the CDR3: TGCAGCGTTGAAGGTGATTGGGGACTCCAAGAGACCCAGTACTTC. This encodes CSVEGDWGLQETQYF. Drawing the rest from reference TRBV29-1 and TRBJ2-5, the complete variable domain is SAVISQKPSRDICQRGTSLTIQCQVDSQVTMMFWYRQQPGQSLTLIATANQGSEATYESGFVIDKFPISRPNLTFSTLTVSNMSPEDSSIYLCSVEGDWGLQETQYFGPGTRLLVL.

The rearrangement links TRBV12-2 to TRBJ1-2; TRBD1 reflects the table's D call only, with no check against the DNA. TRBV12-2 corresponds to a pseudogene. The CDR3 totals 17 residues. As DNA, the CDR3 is TGTGCAAGTCGCTTAGCGATGTCACATCCCAGGGGCTATGGCTACACCTTC. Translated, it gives CASRLAMSHPRGYGYTF.

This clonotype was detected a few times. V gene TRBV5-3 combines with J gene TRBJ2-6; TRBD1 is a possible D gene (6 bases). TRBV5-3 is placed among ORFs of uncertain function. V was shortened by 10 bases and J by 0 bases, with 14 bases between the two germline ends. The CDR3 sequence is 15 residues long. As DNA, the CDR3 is TGTGCCCGGGTACAGGGCCCCTCTGGGGCCAACGTCCTGACTTTC. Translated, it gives CARVQGPSGANVLTF.

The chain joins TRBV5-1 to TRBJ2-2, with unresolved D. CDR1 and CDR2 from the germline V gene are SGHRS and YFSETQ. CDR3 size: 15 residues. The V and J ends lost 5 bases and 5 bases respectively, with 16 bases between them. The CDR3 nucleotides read TGCGCCAGCAGTGTCTTCCTTTCTAGAACCGGGGAGCTGTTTTTT. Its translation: CASSVFLSRTGELFF.

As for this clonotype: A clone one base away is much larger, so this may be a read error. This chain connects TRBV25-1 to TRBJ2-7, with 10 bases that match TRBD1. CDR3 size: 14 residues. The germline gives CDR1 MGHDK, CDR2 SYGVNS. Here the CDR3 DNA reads TGTGCCAGCAGTGACGACAGGGGGCGTTGGGAGCTGTACTTC. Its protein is CASSDDRGRWELYF.

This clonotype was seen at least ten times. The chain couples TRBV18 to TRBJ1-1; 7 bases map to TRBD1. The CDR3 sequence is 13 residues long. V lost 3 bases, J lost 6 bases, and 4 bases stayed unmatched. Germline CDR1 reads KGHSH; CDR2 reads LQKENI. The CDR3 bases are TGTGCCAGCTCACCGGCCCAGGGGGCTGAAGCTTTCTTT. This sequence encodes CASSPAQGAEAFF.